This is a list of T cell receptor beta chains from one sample in a study of T cell responses to AZD1222 COVID-19 vaccine. Measured with immunoSEQ multiplex PCR; TCRdb has only the in-frame clones, and not every one. This table holds approximately 150,000 clones, roughly nine tenths found once. Sequences were derived from peripheral blood, sampled on day 0 of AZD1222 vaccination. The receptors originated from an adult in good health. CDR3s leave out the opening cysteine and the closing phenylalanine or tryptophan. A D gene is named only where the DNA matches it firmly.

length | V | D | CDR3
15 | TRBV5-1 | . | ASSSLMGRYSYNEQF
12 | TRBV9 | . | ASSAQGSNTEAF
14 | TRBV5-5 | . | ASSLGDRRDNQPQH
14 | TRBV7-9 | . | ASSFGAVANTGELF
13 | TRBV19 | . | ASQTTGRGNSPLH
12 | TRBV9 | TRBD2 | ASSDRTSLETQY
13 | TRBV28 | . | ASSTPASEAYEQY
13 | TRBV5-4 | . | ASSSVTGIGNEQY
13 | TRBV9 | TRBD2 | ASSPTSVSYNEQF
12 | TRBV28 | TRBD1 | ASRKLGQGLGYT
15 | TRBV5-1 | . | ASSLGGQMLAITEAF
11 | TRBV7-3 | . | ASSSSGGTEAF
9 | TRBV30 | . | AWGQRSGYT
10 | TRBV3-1/TRBV3-2 | . | ASSQDQETQY
11 | TRBV6-6 | . | ASSLGTYQPQH
10 | TRBV12-3/TRBV12-4 | . | ASTPDSGAGF
13 | TRBV4-1 | . | ASSQDLAQNYEQY
12 | TRBV5-4 | TRBD2 | ASSLTSGSLEQF